The source of this T cell receptor (beta chain) is a study of cytomegalovirus exposure and HLA in healthy donors. Findings and caveats of the study: A later examination showed that TCR association rates differed by HLA locus, with DRB1 most and HLA-C fewest. Researchers left out some V segments, among them TRBV6-2 and TRBV6-3, as indistinguishable.

As to this clone: Its specificity is not known. One junction end disagrees with the germline gene, perhaps due to a read error. The identical CDR3 is also encoded by other nucleotide sequences in the sample.

This CDR3 is built from 14 residues. From germline, CDR1 is MRHNA and CDR2 SNTAGT. Researchers ran the PCR with 60 Vbeta and 13 Jbeta primers. Assay used: immunoSEQ multiplex PCR; TCRdb lists only in-frame clones, some missing. This repertoire includes some 200,000 clones. Material: PBMCs. This receptor was obtained from a boy younger than 18 in good health and CMV-seronegative. V and J are TRBV6-4 and TRBJ1-2; no clear D. The CDR3 nucleotides are TGTGCCAGCAGCGACTCGAAAGCACCCTATGGCTACACCTTC. Amino acids: CASSDSKAPYGYTF.